A selection of T cell receptor beta chains follows, all from one sample in a study of radiation and T cells in renal cell carcinoma. The repertoire was sequenced with immunoSEQ multiplex PCR; TCRdb's copy has only in-frame clones and lacks some. The sample has about 160,000 clones; about 87% are singletons. This specimen consisted of blood, obtained from a patient whose treatment included radiotherapy and nephrectomy. These TCRs come from a woman aged 70 to 79 with renal cell carcinoma. CDR3s include the opening cysteine and the closing phenylalanine or tryptophan. The D gene is left open where the match is weak. Size is stated for part of the rows, as once, few or many counts, or as a class when the clone is expanded.

D gene	CDR3 length	clone size	V gene	J gene	CDR3 DNA	CDR3 protein
TRBD1	16	NA	TRBV18	TRBJ2-3	TGTGCCAGCTCACCACCGGCCAGGGGGAAGCCAGATACGCAGTATTTT	CASSPPARGKPDTQYF
TRBD2	17	few	TRBV7-6	TRBJ2-2	TGTGCCAGCAGCCCCCAAACTGGCGGGGGTGCCACCGGGGAGCTGTTTTTT	CASSPQTGGGATGELFF
TRBD2	16	NA	TRBV19	TRBJ2-3	TGTGCCAGTAGTATCCCTAGCGGGGGGGCCGTCGATACGCAGTATTTT	CASSIPSGGAVDTQYF
NA	16	few	TRBV7-9	TRBJ2-4	TGTGCCAGCAGCTTAGCGCTGGCACCAGCCAAAAACATTCAGTACTTC	CASSLALAPAKNIQYF
NA	14	once	TRBV5-1	TRBJ2-3	TGCGCCAGCAGCCCATCGACGGGCACAGATACGCAGTATTTT	CASSPSTGTDTQYF
TRBD2	17	NA	TRBV7-9	TRBJ2-7	TGTGCCAGCAGCCAGACCGGGACTAGCGGGGGGCGGCACGAGCAGTACTTC	CASSQTGTSGGRHEQYF
TRBD1	16	NA	TRBV11-3	TRBJ2-6	TGTGCCAGCAGCCAGGACAGGGTTACTGGGGCCAACGTCCTGACTTTC	CASSQDRVTGANVLTF
TRBD1	17	NA	TRBV19	TRBJ1-2	TGTGCCAGTAGTGGGACAGGGGGCCGCTCAACTAACTATGGCTACACCTTC	CASSGTGGRSTNYGYTF
TRBD1	15	NA	TRBV28	TRBJ2-7	TGTGCCAGCAGTTCGATACCGGGACAGGGCTACGAGCAGTACTTC	CASSSIPGQGYEQYF
TRBD1	15	NA	TRBV6-4	TRBJ1-2	TGTGCCAGCAGTGACTCGCCAGGGGGCAACTATGGCTACACCTTC	CASSDSPGGNYGYTF
NA	17	NA	TRBV13	TRBJ1-6	TGTGCCAGCAGCTTAAACTGGGGCAGCGACTATAATTCACCCCTCCACTTT	CASSLNWGSDYNSPLHF